This entry lists 15 T cell receptor beta chains sequenced from one sample in a study of blood T cell repertoires in COVID-19. Some clones are missing from TCRdb's copy, which holds only in-frame ones; the method was immunoSEQ multiplex PCR. In the table there are roughly 140,000 clones, under 85% of which are singletons. Specimen: peripheral blood. Receptors originate from a woman aged 80 or over in a cohort sampled during active or convalescent COVID-19.

This clone was seen just once. The chain joins TRBV5-7 to TRBJ1-5, with a tentative D call TRBD1 (5 bases). TRBV5-7 is filed as an ORF, its function uncertain. The CDR3 runs 14 residues. Trimming pared 4 bases from V and 3 bases from J, leaving 11 bases between. Written as DNA, the CDR3 is TGTGCCAGCAGCCTCCCGGACACCAATCAGCCCCAGCATTTT. It is translated as CASSLPDTNQPQHF.

This chain links TRBV6-6 with TRBJ1-1, with D possibly TRBD1 on 5 matching bases. In germline, CDR1 is MNHNY, CDR2 SVGAGI (reference sequence). This CDR3 has 15 amino acids. V lost 4 bases and J lost 3, with 15 bases in between. In nucleotides, the CDR3 is TGTGCCAGCAGTTTGGGAGGGACTAGGGACACTGAAGCTTTCTTT. Its protein is CASSLGGTRDTEAFF.

CDR3 bases: TGTGCCAGCAGCCCCCACAGGGCTGGGTACACCGGGGAGCTGTTTTTT. Encoded protein: CASSPHRAGYTGELFF. The chain joins TRBV7-2 to TRBJ2-2, with D perhaps TRBD1 (6 bases). V lost 5 bases and J 3 bases, leaving 16 bases between the germline ends. Germline assignment: CDR1 SGHTA and CDR2 FQGNSA. The CDR3 contains 16 residues. Combining the CDR3 with reference TRBV7-2 and TRBJ2-2 gives the whole variable domain GAGVSQSPSNKVTEKGKDVELRCDPISGHTALYWYRQSLGQGLEFLIYFQGNSAPDKSGLPSDRFSAERTGGSVSTLTIQRTQQEDSAVYLCASSPHRAGYTGELFFGEGSRLTVL.

The chain uses TRBV6-2 or TRBV6-3 and TRBJ2-6; D is perhaps TRBD2 (7 bases). V was trimmed by 3 bases and J by 4 bases, leaving 13 bases between them. This CDR3 is built from 16 residues. Per germline, CDR1 MNHEY and CDR2 SVGEGT. The CDR3 DNA reads as TGTGCCAGCAGTTATACGGGGGGCATCGGGGCCAACGTCCTGACTTTC. The encoded protein is CASSYTGGIGANVLTF.

CDR3 nucleotide sequence: TGTGCCATCCTCGAGGGGGCTGGAAACACCATATATTTT. Its protein product is CAILEGAGNTIYF. The gene calls are TRBV28 and TRBJ1-3; a possible D gene is TRBD1 (6 bases). Trimming took off 10 bases at V and 2 bases at J, with 12 bases between the two ends. The CDR3 has 13 residues. Looked up from germline, CDR1 is MDHEN and CDR2 is SYDVKM.

The chain recombines TRBV6-5 with TRBJ1-2, with 7 bases matching TRBD1. The CDR3 is made up of 16 amino acids. Trimming removed 0 bases from V and 1 base from J; junction bases left unmatched: 5. Germline-derived CDR1 and CDR2 are MNHEY and SVGAGI. The CDR3 DNA reads TGTGCCAGCAGTTACTCGGGGACAGCAATTAACTATGGCTACACCTTC. Translation: CASSYSGTAINYGYTF.

The chain is built from TRBV6-6 and TRBJ2-3; tentatively, D is TRBD1 (6 bases). This CDR3 comprises 16 residues. V lost 6 bases, J lost 1 base, and 17 bases lay in between. Germline V gives CDR1 MNHNY, CDR2 SVGAGI (reference sequence). The DNA for the CDR3 is TGTGCCAGCAGAAACCAGGGGCGGGCCCGCACAGATACGCAGTATTTT. Amino acids: CASRNQGRARTDTQYF.

J is TRBJ2-5 and V is TRBV24-1, with TRBD2 matching over 15 bases. CDR1 is KGHDR and CDR2 is SFDVKD in the germline V gene. The CDR3 loop spans 18 amino acids. The junction had 7 bases not matched to a gene; V was cut back by 2 bases and J by 4 bases. For the CDR3, the DNA is TGTGCCACCAGTGATTCCCGGACTAGCGGGGGGGCAGCAGAGACCCAGTACTTC. Protein: CATSDSRTSGGAAETQYF.

V usage is TRBV5-1 and J usage is TRBJ2-2; TRBD2 is a possible D gene (5 bases). Trimming removed 4 bases from V and 0 bases from J, with 10 bases in between. Germline V gives CDR1 SGHRS, CDR2 YFSETQ. This CDR3 region has 15 residues. CDR3 protein: CASSPGSANTGELFF. The CDR3 DNA is TGCGCCAGCAGCCCTGGGAGCGCGAACACCGGGGAGCTGTTTTTT.

The chain has TRBV28 and TRBJ1-1; perhaps TRBD1 as D (6 bases). This CDR3 has 11 residues. V lost 9 bases to trimming and J lost 6 bases, with 11 bases between them. CDR1 and CDR2 from the germline V gene are MDHEN and SYDVKM. Here the CDR3 reads CASKSGAEAFF. The CDR3 region has the DNA TGTGCCAGTAAATCAGGGGCTGAAGCTTTCTTT.

The rearrangement joins TRBV10-3 to TRBJ2-3, with D hard to call. Germline V gene data show CDR1 as ENHRY and CDR2 as SYGVKD. CDR3 length equals 14 residues. Trimming removed 4 bases at V and 3 bases at J, with 11 bases between. The CDR3 is CAISGNAATDTQYF. The CDR3, as DNA: TGTGCCATCAGTGGGAACGCGGCTACAGATACGCAGTATTTT.

The chain carries TRBV16 and TRBJ1-1, with TRBD1 matching 7 bases. The CDR3 extends over 15 amino acids. Per the germline V gene, CDR1 is KGHSY and CDR2 is FQNENV. The V and J ends lost 1 base and 1 base, in that order; junction bases with no gene match: 3. For the CDR3, the DNA is TGTGCCAGCAGCCAATGGGGACAGCAGAACACTGAAGCTTTCTTT. Protein sequence: CASSQWGQQNTEAFF.

The V gene is TRBV5-1, the J gene TRBJ2-3; perhaps TRBD2 as D (5 bases). Germline V gene sequence: CDR1 SGHRS, CDR2 YFSETQ. The CDR3 sequence is 15 residues long. The V and J ends lost 8 bases and 0 bases respectively, with 16 bases between them. CDR3 loop: CASLEGGVSTDTQYF. The CDR3 bases are TGCGCCAGTCTCGAGGGTGGTGTGAGCACAGATACGCAGTATTTT.

This clone was seen just once. V is TRBV5-1 and J is TRBJ1-4, with 7 bases fitting TRBD1. V was pared by 0 bases and J by 4 bases, with 6 bases of the junction left unmatched. Germline CDR1 SGHRS, CDR2 YFSETQ. This CDR3 is built from 16 residues. This CDR3 reads CASSLGRGTVNEKLFF. The CDR3 nucleotides read TGCGCCAGCAGCTTGGGACGAGGGACAGTTAATGAAAAACTGTTTTTT.

The rearrangement links TRBV5-1 to TRBJ1-1; 8 bases line up with TRBD1. V lost 4 bases to trimming and J lost 0 bases; unmatched junction nucleotides: 8. The CDR3 is 16 amino acids. Germline lookup yields CDR1 SGHRS and CDR2 YFSETQ. Here the CDR3 DNA reads TGCGCCAGCAGCCTACGACCGACAGGGGTGAACACTGAAGCTTTCTTT. Protein product: CASSLRPTGVNTEAFF.